The 9 T cell receptor beta chains listed next were all sequenced from one sample in a study of blood T cells in healthy people across ages. For the second PCR, which ran for about 6 to 11 cycles, a sample-barcoded 5' primer and a J-beta primer mix were used. TCRdb reanalysed the 5' RACE reads using MiXCR and keeps one entry per CDR3 protein. Of 1,300,000 or so distinct CDR3 sequences in the sample, approximately 59% are singletons; the top ten hold 6.7%. Sequencing was done on a sample of blood. All receptors come from a man in his late teens or twenties in good health.

This clonotype was counted only a few times. The rearrangement uses TRBV20-1 and TRBJ2-7, with 10 nucleotides matching TRBD2. Germline V gives CDR1 DFQATT, CDR2 SNEGSKA (reference sequence). Trimming at V came to 6 bases and at J to 0 bases, leaving 5 bases not matched to a gene. The CDR3 runs to 14 residues. The CDR3 sequence: CSATGLAASYEQYF. Here the CDR3 DNA reads TGCAGTGCCACCGGACTAGCGGCCTCCTACGAGCAGTACTTC.

The chain links TRBV6-5 to TRBJ1-5; 7 bases map to TRBD1. The CDR3 is made up of 14 amino acids. V lost 6 bases, J lost 11 bases, and 13 bases stayed unmatched. Germline-derived CDR1 and CDR2 are MNHEY and SVGAGI. CDR3 in amino acids: CASSPGQAHGTQHF. The CDR3 nucleotides read TGTGCCAGCAGCCCCGGACAGGCCCACGGGACCCAGCATTTT.

This clonotype was observed a handful of times. The junction does not match germline at one end; this may be a read error. The chain employs TRBV4-1 and TRBJ2-7; TRBD2 agrees at 10 bases. This CDR3 region has 15 residues. Germline lookup yields CDR1 MGHRA and CDR2 YSYEKL. Here the CDR3 DNA reads TGCGACAGCAGCCATGAAGCGGGAGGGAGCTACGAGCAGTACTTC. Amino acids: CDSSHEAGGSYEQYF.

Many counts were recorded for this clonotype. The chain employs TRBV5-1 and TRBJ1-2; 8 nucleotides agree with TRBD1. The V gene end was trimmed by 2 bases and the J gene end by 6 bases; junction bases not matched to a gene: 6. The CDR3 totals 14 residues. CDR1 is SGHRS and CDR2 is YFSETQ in the germline V gene. The CDR3, as DNA: TGCGCCAGCAGCTTAACAGGGGGACCCAATGGCTACACCTTC. This sequence encodes CASSLTGGPNGYTF.

The gene calls are TRBV27 and TRBJ1-6; D remains unclear. V was cut by 7 bases and J by 5 bases, with 6 bases left in between. This CDR3 has 12 residues. Germline loops: CDR1 MNHEY, CDR2 SMNVEV (reference sequence). The CDR3 here is CASTTDNSPLHF. The DNA of the CDR3 is TGTGCCAGCACGACGGATAATTCACCCCTCCACTTT.

The chain links TRBV7-8 to TRBJ2-2; D call uncertain. V was shortened by 2 bases and J by 0 bases, with 10 bases between the two germline ends. The CDR3 loop spans 16 amino acids. From germline, CDR1 is SGHVS and CDR2 FQNEAQ. DNA of the CDR3: TGTGCCAGCAGCTTATACCCGCCTTCGAACACCGGGGAGCTGTTTTTT. Protein: CASSLYPPSNTGELFF.

The gene calls are TRBV7-2 and TRBJ2-3; D is unresolved. This CDR3 region has 14 residues. Trimming shortened V by 4 bases and J by 4 bases, and 12 bases separated the two germline ends. Per germline, CDR1 SGHTA and CDR2 FQGNSA. The CDR3 protein is CASSSRRIADTQYF. DNA for the CDR3: TGTGCCAGCAGCTCTCGACGTATCGCAGATACGCAGTATTTT.

This clonotype was observed a few times. The chain is built from TRBV29-1 and TRBJ1-2; no clear D gene. Germline assignment: CDR1 SQVTM and CDR2 ANQGSEA. This CDR3 is 14 amino acids long. The V and J ends lost 3 bases and 1 base respectively, with 12 bases between them. In DNA form, the CDR3 reads TGCAGCGTTGATCCGGAGCCAAGTAACTATGGCTACACCTTC. The encoded protein is CSVDPEPSNYGYTF. Supplemented by reference TRBV29-1 and TRBJ1-2, the full variable domain reads SAVISQKPSRDICQRGTSLTIQCQVDSQVTMMFWYRQQPGQSLTLIATANQGSEATYESGFVIDKFPISRPNLTFSTLTVSNMSPEDSSIYLCSVDPEPSNYGYTFGSGTRLTVV.

The J gene is TRBJ2-1, the V gene TRBV20-1; 8 nucleotides line up with TRBD2. With V trimmed by 3 bases and J by 2 bases, 15 bases remained unmatched. Germline CDR1 and CDR2: DFQATT and SNEGSKA (reference sequence). The CDR3 totals 18 residues. The DNA of the CDR3 is TGCAGTGCTAGGGGGGAGTCGTCTGCGGGAGGACCCTACAATGAGCAGTTCTTC. The encoded protein is CSARGESSAGGPYNEQFF.